The T cell receptor (beta chain) under discussion was sequenced for a study of blood T cell repertoires in COVID-19. Trimming pared 2 bases from V and 3 bases from J, leaving 17 bases between. The length of the CDR3 is 17 residues. Germline CDR1 and CDR2: MDHEN and SYDVKM. Only in-frame clones appear in the TCRdb table, and some are missing; sequencing was by immunoSEQ multiplex PCR. The table lists 250,000 to 400,000 clones, about 89% of them singletons. The sample taken for sequencing was PBMCs or T cells enriched from blood (not recorded which). The chain recombines TRBV28 with TRBJ1-5, with TRBD1 as a possible D gene (5 bases). The origin of this receptor is a man aged 60-69 years who had recovered from COVID-19. CDR3 bases: TGTGCCAGCAGTTTAATAGACATGGGCAGGGTCAATCAGCCCCAGCATTTT. Translation: CASSLIDMGRVNQPQHF. Together with reference TRBV28 and TRBJ1-5, the CDR3 gives the full variable domain: DVKVTQSSRYLVKRTGEKVFLECVQDMDHENMFWYRQDPGLGLRLIYFSYDVKMKEKGDIPEGYSVSREKKERFSLILESASTNQTSMYLCASSLIDMGRVNQPQHFGDGTRLSIL.